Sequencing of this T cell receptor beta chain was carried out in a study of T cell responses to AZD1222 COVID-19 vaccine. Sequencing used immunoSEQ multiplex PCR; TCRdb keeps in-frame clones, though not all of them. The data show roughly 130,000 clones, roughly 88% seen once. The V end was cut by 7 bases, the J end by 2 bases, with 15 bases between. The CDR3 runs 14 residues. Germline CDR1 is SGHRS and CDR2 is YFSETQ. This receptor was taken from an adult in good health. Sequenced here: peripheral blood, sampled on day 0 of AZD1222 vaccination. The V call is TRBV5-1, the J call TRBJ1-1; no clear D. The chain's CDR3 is CASGPRGGNTEAFF. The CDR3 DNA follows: TGCGCCAGCGGCCCACGGGGAGGTAACACTGAAGCTTTCTTT.